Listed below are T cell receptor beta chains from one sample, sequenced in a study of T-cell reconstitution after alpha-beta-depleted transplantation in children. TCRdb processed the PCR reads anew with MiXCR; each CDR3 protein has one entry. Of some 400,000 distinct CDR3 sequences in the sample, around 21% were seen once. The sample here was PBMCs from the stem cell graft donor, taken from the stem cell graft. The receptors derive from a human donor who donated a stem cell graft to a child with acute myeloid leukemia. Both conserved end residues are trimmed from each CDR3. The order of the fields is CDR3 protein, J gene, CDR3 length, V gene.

CDR3 protein: ASSYSPHSGRDTDTQY; J gene: TRBJ2-3; CDR3 length: 16; V gene: TRBV5-6
CDR3 protein: ASTRGGLVYNEQF; J gene: TRBJ2-1; CDR3 length: 13; V gene: TRBV6-1
CDR3 protein: ASSLGRGSGTGELF; J gene: TRBJ2-2; CDR3 length: 14; V gene: TRBV11-1
CDR3 protein: ASSFGTSNRNEQF; J gene: TRBJ2-1; CDR3 length: 13; V gene: TRBV5-1
CDR3 protein: SASRTGDIQY; J gene: TRBJ2-4; CDR3 length: 10; V gene: TRBV20-1
CDR3 protein: ASRLGQFGELF; J gene: TRBJ2-2; CDR3 length: 11; V gene: TRBV6-5
CDR3 protein: ASSHPTDTQY; J gene: TRBJ2-3; CDR3 length: 10; V gene: TRBV4-1
CDR3 protein: ATSVGTIGELF; J gene: TRBJ2-2; CDR3 length: 11; V gene: TRBV24-1
CDR3 protein: ASSSSGTGVGMNTEAF; J gene: TRBJ1-1; CDR3 length: 16; V gene: TRBV11-2
CDR3 protein: SVEGGGGYT; J gene: TRBJ1-2; CDR3 length: 9; V gene: TRBV29-1
CDR3 protein: SAIGDTYNEQF; J gene: TRBJ2-1; CDR3 length: 11; V gene: TRBV20-1
CDR3 protein: ASTDKETAPNTEAF; J gene: TRBJ1-1; CDR3 length: 14; V gene: TRBV6-2/TRBV6-3
CDR3 protein: SGTGDNEQF; J gene: TRBJ2-1; CDR3 length: 9; V gene: TRBV20-1
CDR3 protein: ASSHDRNQETQY; J gene: TRBJ2-5; CDR3 length: 12; V gene: TRBV5-1
CDR3 protein: ASSYSFLRGTFDTEAF; J gene: TRBJ1-1; CDR3 length: 16; V gene: TRBV6-5
CDR3 protein: ASSAGRYGGETQY; J gene: TRBJ2-5; CDR3 length: 13; V gene: TRBV7-7
CDR3 protein: ASSPSLPSYNEQF; J gene: TRBJ2-1; CDR3 length: 13; V gene: TRBV28
CDR3 protein: SASSPHNEQF; J gene: TRBJ2-1; CDR3 length: 10; V gene: TRBV20-1
CDR3 protein: ATSTPNSYEQY; J gene: TRBJ2-7; CDR3 length: 11; V gene: TRBV15
CDR3 protein: ASSSSGDTGELF; J gene: TRBJ2-2; CDR3 length: 12; V gene: TRBV7-2
CDR3 protein: ASSPGAAVPDTQY; J gene: TRBJ2-3; CDR3 length: 13; V gene: TRBV7-8
CDR3 protein: SARDLASGGRTDTQY; J gene: TRBJ2-3; CDR3 length: 15; V gene: TRBV20-1
CDR3 protein: ATSDPKGPKHNEQF; J gene: TRBJ2-1; CDR3 length: 14; V gene: TRBV24-1
CDR3 protein: ASSSAVSYEQY; J gene: TRBJ2-7; CDR3 length: 11; V gene: TRBV13
CDR3 protein: ASSLTPGQGHEQY; J gene: TRBJ2-7; CDR3 length: 13; V gene: TRBV5-1
CDR3 protein: SASGAGGTYNEQF; J gene: TRBJ2-1; CDR3 length: 13; V gene: TRBV20-1
CDR3 protein: ASSPRGLTTEAF; J gene: TRBJ1-1; CDR3 length: 12; V gene: TRBV7-2
CDR3 protein: ASSYSPTGARSNQPQH; J gene: TRBJ1-5; CDR3 length: 16; V gene: TRBV6-2/TRBV6-3
CDR3 protein: ASSLEAGTTYGYT; J gene: TRBJ1-2; CDR3 length: 13; V gene: TRBV5-1
CDR3 protein: SVRGSSYEQY; J gene: TRBJ2-7; CDR3 length: 10; V gene: TRBV29-1
CDR3 protein: ASSFPPQGASTDTQY; J gene: TRBJ2-3; CDR3 length: 15; V gene: TRBV7-6
CDR3 protein: ASSYELAGGITQY; J gene: TRBJ2-3; CDR3 length: 13; V gene: TRBV6-2/TRBV6-3